This entry concerns a single T cell receptor (beta chain). Its antigen remains unidentified. This likely comes from a read error, as the CDR3 has no conserved phenylalanine or tryptophan at its end. No DNA is shown, since the ends of the CDR3 on it are uncertain; the CDR3 is the one TCRdb lists. TCR beta VDJ combination and CDR3 sequence profiling used genomic DNA as the template. An Illumina HiSeq 2000 was used for TCR repertoire sequencing. The authors processed their data as follows. TRBV/TRBJ rearrangement plots, CDR3 size and DJ length profiles, and Simpson's diversity index were used to assess repertoires. The immunodominant clone was defined as the most abundant DNA sequence in deep sequencing data. CDR3 amino acid sequences were checked for sharing between subjects and were compared against published repertoires and the VDJdb database. TCRdb trimmed the raw reads at Q25, called clones with MiXCR and kept productive beta chains. Each entry merges the rows of one CDR3 protein and shows their most common DNA and genes. The V and J calls were determined by TCRdb, not by the authors. Here the sample has 150,000 to 200,000 distinct CDR3 sequences; 48% occur a single time. The ten largest clones represent about 1.7% of the sample.

The germline V gene encodes CDR1 MGHRA and CDR2 YSYEKL. The CDR3 is 14 amino acids long, termini counted. These data belong to a study of CD8+CD57+ T cells in acquired aplastic anemia (dated by TCRdb to the late 2010s). Regarding the research as a whole: DNA extracted from sorted CD4+ and CD8+ cells had a mean of approximately 3.3 ug, with a range of roughly 0.17 to 30 ug. A CD8+CD57+ expansion meant a frequency higher than the mean frequency seen in healthy subjects. Study-level results and caveats: Nearly 30 CD8+ CDR3 sequences were found in both patients and controls but appeared to be highly expressed in patients and within the immunodominant clones of the patients. No significant difference in CD8+ Simpson's diversity was found between patients and healthy controls (P=0.060).

Expansion of CD8+CD57+ cells had been shown by flow cytometry in the patients chosen for sequencing. All patients had severe acquired aplastic anemia diagnosed by International Study of Aplastic Anemia and Agranulocytosis and Camitta criteria. No therapy had been received by the patients at the time of blood sampling. In the study, sorted CD4+ and CD8+ blood T cells from patients with severe aplastic anemia and from healthy subjects underwent deep sequencing of TCR repertoires. Patients were enrolled in the USA under clinicaltrials.gov protocols 00001620, 01623167, 00001397, 00071045, 00081523 and 00961064. Ficoll-Paque density gradient centrifugation was used to isolate peripheral blood mononuclear cells. Before DNA extraction, CD4+ and CD8+ T cells were sorted by FACS or by magnetic beads.

The receptor comes from a human donor with aplastic anemia. The sample consisted of sorted CD4+, CD8+, or CD8+CD57+ T cells (not recorded which) from PBMCs. The V and J genes are TRBV4-1 and TRBJ2-2; the table's D gene call, TRBD2, was not cross checked with the DNA. This receptor carries the CDR3 CASTQREATGELFC.